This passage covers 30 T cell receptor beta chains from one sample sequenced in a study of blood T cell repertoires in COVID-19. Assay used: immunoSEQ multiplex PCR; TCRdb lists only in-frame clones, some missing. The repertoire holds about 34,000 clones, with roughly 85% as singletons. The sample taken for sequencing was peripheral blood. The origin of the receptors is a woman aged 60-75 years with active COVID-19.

DNA of the CDR3: TGTGCCAGCAGCCAAGCCTGGAGGACCTACGAGCAGTACTTC. Translating it yields CASSQAWRTYEQYF. The rearrangement links TRBV3-1 (or the pseudogene TRBV3-2) to TRBJ2-7; TRBD2 might be the D (5 bases). Germline V CDR1 and CDR2: LGHDT, YNNKEL (reference sequence). The CDR3 has 14 amino acids. The germline V and J ends were trimmed by 1 base and 2 bases, with 9 bases remaining between them.

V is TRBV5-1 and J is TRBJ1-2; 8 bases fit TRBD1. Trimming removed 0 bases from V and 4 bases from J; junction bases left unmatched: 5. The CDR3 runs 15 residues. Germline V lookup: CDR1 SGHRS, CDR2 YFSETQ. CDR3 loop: CASSLASTGGYGYTF. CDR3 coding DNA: TGCGCCAGCAGCTTGGCAAGTACAGGGGGCTATGGCTACACCTTC.

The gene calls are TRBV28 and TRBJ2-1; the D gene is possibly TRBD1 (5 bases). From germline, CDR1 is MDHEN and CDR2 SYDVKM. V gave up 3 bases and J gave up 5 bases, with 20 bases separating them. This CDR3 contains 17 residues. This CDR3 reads CASSLAAGLQTHNEQFF. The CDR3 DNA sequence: TGTGCCAGCAGTTTGGCGGCAGGGCTTCAAACACACAATGAGCAGTTCTTC.

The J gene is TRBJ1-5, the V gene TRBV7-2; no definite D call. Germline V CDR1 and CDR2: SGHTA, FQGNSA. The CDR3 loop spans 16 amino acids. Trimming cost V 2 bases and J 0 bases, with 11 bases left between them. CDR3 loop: CASSLIRSNSNQPQHF. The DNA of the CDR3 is TGTGCCAGCAGCTTAATCAGAAGTAATAGCAATCAGCCCCAGCATTTT.

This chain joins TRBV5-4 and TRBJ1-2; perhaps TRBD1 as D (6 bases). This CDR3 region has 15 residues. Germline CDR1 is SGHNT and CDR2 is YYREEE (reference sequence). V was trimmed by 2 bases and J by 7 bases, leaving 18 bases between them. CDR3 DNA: TGTGCCAGCAGCTTAGGCGGAACAGGGTCGGGTGGCTACACCTTC. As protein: CASSLGGTGSGGYTF.

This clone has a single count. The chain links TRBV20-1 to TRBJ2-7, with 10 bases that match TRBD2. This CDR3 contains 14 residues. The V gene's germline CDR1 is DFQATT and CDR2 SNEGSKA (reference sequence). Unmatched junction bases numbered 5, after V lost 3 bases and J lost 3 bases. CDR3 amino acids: CSASWSSGSYEQYF. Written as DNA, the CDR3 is TGCAGTGCTAGTTGGTCTAGCGGGAGCTACGAGCAGTACTTC.

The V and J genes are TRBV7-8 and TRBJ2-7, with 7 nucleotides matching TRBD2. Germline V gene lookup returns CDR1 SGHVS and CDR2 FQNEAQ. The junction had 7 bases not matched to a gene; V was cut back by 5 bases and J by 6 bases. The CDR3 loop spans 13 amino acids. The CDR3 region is CASSQLASGEQYF. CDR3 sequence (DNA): TGTGCCAGCAGCCAACTAGCGTCTGGCGAGCAGTACTTC.

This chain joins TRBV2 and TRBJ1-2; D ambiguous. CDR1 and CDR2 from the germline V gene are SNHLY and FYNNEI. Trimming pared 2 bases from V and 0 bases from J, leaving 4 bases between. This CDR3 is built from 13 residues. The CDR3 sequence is CASSESPNYGYTF. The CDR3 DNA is TGTGCCAGCAGTGAAAGCCCTAACTATGGCTACACCTTC.

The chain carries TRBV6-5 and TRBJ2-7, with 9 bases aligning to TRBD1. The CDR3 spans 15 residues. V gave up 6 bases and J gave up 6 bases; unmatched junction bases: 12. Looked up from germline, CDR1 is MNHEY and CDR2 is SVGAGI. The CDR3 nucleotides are TGTGCCAGCAGCCCGAAGAGGGACAGGGCACTCGAGCAGTACTTC. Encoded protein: CASSPKRDRALEQYF.

The CDR3 spells CASSPGVGDTGELFF. In DNA form, the CDR3 reads TGTGCCAGCAGCCCAGGGGTGGGGGACACCGGGGAGCTGTTTTTT. This chain joins TRBV7-3 and TRBJ2-2; tentative D call: TRBD1 (6 bases). This CDR3 is 15 amino acids long. The germline gives CDR1 SGHTA, CDR2 FQGTGA. Trimming pared 5 bases from V and 3 bases from J, leaving 13 bases between.

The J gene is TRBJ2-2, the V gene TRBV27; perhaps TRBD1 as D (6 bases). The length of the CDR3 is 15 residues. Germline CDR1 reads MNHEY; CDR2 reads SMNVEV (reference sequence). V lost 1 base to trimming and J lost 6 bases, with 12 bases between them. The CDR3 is CASSLYRVGSGELFF. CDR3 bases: TGTGCCAGCAGTTTATACAGGGTAGGATCCGGGGAGCTGTTTTTT.

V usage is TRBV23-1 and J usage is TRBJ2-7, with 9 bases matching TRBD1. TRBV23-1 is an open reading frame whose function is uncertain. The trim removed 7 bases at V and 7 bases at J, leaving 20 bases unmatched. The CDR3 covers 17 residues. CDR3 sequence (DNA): TGCGCCAGCATCCGTTATCCGGGACAGGGTTTCTCGCGGGAGCAGTACTTC. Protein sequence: CASIRYPGQGFSREQYF.

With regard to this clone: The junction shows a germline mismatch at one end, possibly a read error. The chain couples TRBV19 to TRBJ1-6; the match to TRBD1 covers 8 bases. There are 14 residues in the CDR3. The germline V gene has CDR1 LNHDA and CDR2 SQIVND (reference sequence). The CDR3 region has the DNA TGTGCCAGCAGTACACAGGGGGTAGATTCACCCCTCCACTTT. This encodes CASSTQGVDSPLHF.

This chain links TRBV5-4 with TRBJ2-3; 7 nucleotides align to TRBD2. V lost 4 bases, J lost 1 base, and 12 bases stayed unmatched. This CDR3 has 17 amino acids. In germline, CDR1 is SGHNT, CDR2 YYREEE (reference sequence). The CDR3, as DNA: TGTGCCAGCAGCATGCCTTCAGGCGGGGGACGCACAGATACGCAGTATTTT. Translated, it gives CASSMPSGGGRTDTQYF.

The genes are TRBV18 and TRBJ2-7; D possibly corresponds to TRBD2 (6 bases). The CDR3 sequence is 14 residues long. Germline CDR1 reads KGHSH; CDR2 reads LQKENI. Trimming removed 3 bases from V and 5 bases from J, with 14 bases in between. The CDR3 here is CASSPGGGLDEQYF. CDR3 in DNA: TGTGCCAGCTCACCGGGGGGAGGTCTCGACGAGCAGTACTTC.

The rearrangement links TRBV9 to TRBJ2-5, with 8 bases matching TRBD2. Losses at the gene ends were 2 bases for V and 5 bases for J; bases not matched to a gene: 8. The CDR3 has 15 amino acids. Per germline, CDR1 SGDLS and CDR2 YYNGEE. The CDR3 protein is CASSVDGGAWETQYF. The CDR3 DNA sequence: TGTGCCAGCAGCGTTGACGGGGGGGCATGGGAGACCCAGTACTTC. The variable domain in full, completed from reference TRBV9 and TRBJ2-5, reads DSGVTQTPKHLITATGQRVTLRCSPRSGDLSVYWYQQSLDQGLQFLIQYYNGEERAKGNILERFSAQQFPDLHSELNLSSLELGDSALYFCASSVDGGAWETQYFGPGTRLLVL.

CDR3 sequence: CASSVQAGGPGDTQYF. The CDR3 DNA is TGTGCCAGCAGCGTTCAAGCGGGGGGGCCTGGAGATACGCAGTATTTT. The gene calls are TRBV9 and TRBJ2-3; 10 bases agree with TRBD2. The trim removed 2 bases at V and 5 bases at J, leaving 8 bases unmatched. Per the germline V gene, CDR1 is SGDLS and CDR2 is YYNGEE. CDR3 length: 16 amino acids.

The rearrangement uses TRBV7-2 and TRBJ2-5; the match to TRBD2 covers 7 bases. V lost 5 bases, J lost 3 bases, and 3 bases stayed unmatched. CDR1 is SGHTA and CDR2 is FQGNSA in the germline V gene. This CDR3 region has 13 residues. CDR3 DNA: TGTGCCAGCAGCAAGGGGAGGGAAGAGACCCAGTACTTC. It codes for CASSKGREETQYF. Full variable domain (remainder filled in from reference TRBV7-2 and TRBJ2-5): GAGVSQSPSNKVTEKGKDVELRCDPISGHTALYWYRQSLGQGLEFLIYFQGNSAPDKSGLPSDRFSAERTGGSVSTLTIQRTQQEDSAVYLCASSKGREETQYFGPGTRLLVL.

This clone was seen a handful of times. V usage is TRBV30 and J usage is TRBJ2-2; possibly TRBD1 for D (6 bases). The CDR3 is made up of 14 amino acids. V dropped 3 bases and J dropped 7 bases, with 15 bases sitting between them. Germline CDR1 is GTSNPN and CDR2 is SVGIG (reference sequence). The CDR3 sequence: CAWRETGGLGELFF. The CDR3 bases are TGTGCCTGGAGGGAGACAGGCGGCCTCGGGGAGCTGTTTTTT.

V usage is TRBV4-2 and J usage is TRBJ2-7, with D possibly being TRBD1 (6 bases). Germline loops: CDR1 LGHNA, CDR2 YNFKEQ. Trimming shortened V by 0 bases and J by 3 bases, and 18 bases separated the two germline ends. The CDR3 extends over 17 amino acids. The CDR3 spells CASSQDFGGHGNYEQYF. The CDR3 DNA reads TGTGCCAGCAGCCAAGATTTTGGGGGACACGGAAACTACGAGCAGTACTTC.

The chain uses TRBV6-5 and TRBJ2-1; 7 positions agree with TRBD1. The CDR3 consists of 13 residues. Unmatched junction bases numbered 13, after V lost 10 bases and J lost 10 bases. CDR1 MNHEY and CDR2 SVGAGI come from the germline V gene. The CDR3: CAITGQRRSEQFF. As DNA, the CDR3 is TGTGCCATAACGGGACAGAGACGGTCGGAGCAGTTCTTC.

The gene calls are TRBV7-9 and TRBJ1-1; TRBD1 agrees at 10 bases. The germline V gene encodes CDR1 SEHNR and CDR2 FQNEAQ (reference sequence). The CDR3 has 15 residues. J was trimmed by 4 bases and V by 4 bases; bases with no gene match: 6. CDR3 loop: CASSSMGQGITEAFF. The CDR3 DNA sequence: TGTGCCAGCAGCTCAATGGGACAGGGGATCACTGAAGCTTTCTTT.

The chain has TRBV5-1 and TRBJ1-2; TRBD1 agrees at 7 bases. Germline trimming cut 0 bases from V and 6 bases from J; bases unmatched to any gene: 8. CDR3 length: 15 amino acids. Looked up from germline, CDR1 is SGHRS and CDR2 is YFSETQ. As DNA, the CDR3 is TGCGCCAGCAGCTTGGATACAGGGGCCCTAGATGGCTACACCTTC. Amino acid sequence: CASSLDTGALDGYTF.

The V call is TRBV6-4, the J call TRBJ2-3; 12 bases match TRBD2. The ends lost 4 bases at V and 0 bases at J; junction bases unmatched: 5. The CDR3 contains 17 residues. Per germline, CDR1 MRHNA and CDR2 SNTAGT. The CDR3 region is CASSGTGTSGSTDTQYF. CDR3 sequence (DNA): TGTGCCAGCAGTGGAACCGGGACTAGCGGGAGCACAGATACGCAGTATTTT.

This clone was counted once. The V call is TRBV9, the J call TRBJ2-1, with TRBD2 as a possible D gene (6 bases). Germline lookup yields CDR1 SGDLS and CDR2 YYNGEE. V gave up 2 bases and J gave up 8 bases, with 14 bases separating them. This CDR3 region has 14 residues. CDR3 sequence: CASSVGGWGDEQFF. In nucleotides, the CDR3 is TGTGCCAGCAGCGTCGGCGGCTGGGGGGATGAGCAGTTCTTC.

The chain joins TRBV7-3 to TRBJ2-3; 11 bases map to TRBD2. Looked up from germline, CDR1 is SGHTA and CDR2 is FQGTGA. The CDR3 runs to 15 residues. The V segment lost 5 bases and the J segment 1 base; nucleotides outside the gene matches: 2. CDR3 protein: CASSVLAGGTDTQYF. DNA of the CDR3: TGTGCCAGCAGCGTACTAGCGGGGGGCACAGATACGCAGTATTTT.

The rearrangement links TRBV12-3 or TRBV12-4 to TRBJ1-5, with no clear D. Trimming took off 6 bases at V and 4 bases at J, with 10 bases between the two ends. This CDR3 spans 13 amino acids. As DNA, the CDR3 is TGTGCCAGCAGCCTAGGAGAAAATCAGCCCCAGCATTTT. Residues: CASSLGENQPQHF.

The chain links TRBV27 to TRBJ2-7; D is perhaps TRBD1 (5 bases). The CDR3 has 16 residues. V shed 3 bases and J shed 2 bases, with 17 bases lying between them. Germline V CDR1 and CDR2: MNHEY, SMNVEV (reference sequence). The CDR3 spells CASSFFVLGLPYEQYF. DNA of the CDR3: TGTGCCAGCAGTTTTTTTGTATTGGGGCTACCCTACGAGCAGTACTTC.

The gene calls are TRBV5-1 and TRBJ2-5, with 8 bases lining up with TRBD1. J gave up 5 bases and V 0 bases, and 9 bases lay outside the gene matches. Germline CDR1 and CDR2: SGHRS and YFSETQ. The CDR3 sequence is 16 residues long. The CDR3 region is CASSLAETGVRETQYF. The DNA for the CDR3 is TGCGCCAGCAGCTTGGCTGAGACAGGGGTCCGGGAGACCCAGTACTTC.

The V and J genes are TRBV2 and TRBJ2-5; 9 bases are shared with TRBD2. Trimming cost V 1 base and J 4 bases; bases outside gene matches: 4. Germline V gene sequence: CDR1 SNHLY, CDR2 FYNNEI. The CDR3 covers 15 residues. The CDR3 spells CASSEVGLARETQYF. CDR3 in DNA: TGTGCCAGCAGTGAAGTGGGACTAGCCCGAGAGACCCAGTACTTC.